Given below is one T cell receptor beta chain in context. Its antigen is not known. The data were taken from a study of blood T cells in healthy people across ages. Points from the study as a whole: Getting older went along with TCR beta diversity per million T cells dropping roughly linearly.

A second PCR of roughly 7 to 11 cycles used a sample-barcoded 5' primer and a J-beta primer mix. The study obtained at least 2.5 million CDR3-containing paired-end reads from every sample. TCRdb re-derived calls from the 5' RACE reads in MiXCR, one entry per CDR3 protein. The table lists about 1 million distinct CDR3 sequences, roughly 45% of them singletons. The TCR originated in a woman aged 60-70 years in good health. Sequenced: blood.

CDR3 bases: TGTGCCAGCAGTTACTGGGGATTTGGCACTGAAGCTTTCTTT. Its translation: CASSYWGFGTEAFF. The chain recombines TRBV6-6 with TRBJ1-1; D remains ambiguous. V dropped 1 base and J dropped 4 bases, with 10 bases sitting between them. CDR3 length: 14 residues. Germline V gives CDR1 MNHNY, CDR2 SVGAGI (reference sequence).